The present T cell receptor (beta chain) was sequenced within a study of blood T cell repertoires in COVID-19. Everyone who took part was roughly 18 to 89 years old, and they came from about two dozen US areas. Original methodology: Using reference gene primer amplification, nucleated cell counts were estimated. Assay used: immunoSEQ multiplex PCR; TCRdb lists only in-frame clones, some missing. Clone size and the V and J calls come from that table; the DNA yielded D and trimming. The table lists 300,000 to 400,000 clones, more than 85% of them singletons. CDR1 and CDR2 from the germline V gene are LGHNA and YSLEER. V lost 0 bases to trimming and J lost 4 bases, with 10 bases between them. CDR3 length equals 15 residues.

The receptor was isolated from a woman aged 25 to 45 who had been exposed to COVID-19. V is TRBV4-3 and J is TRBJ1-5, with a tentative D call TRBD1 (5 bases). Sequences were obtained from PBMCs or T cells enriched from blood (not recorded which). The CDR3 sequence: CASSQDRQTNQPQHF. The CDR3 nucleotides are TGCGCCAGCAGCCAAGATAGACAGACTAATCAGCCCCAGCATTTT.